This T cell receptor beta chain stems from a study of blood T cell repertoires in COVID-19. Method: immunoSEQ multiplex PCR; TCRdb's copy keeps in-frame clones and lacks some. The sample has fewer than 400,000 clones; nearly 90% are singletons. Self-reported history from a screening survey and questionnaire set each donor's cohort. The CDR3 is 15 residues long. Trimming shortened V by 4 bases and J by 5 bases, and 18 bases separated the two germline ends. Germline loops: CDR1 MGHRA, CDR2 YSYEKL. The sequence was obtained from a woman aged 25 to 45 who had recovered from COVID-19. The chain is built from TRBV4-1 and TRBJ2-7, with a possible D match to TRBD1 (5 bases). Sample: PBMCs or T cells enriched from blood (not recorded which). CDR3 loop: CASSLGLKSPHEQYF. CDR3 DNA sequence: TGCGCCAGCAGCCTGGGGCTGAAATCACCCCACGAGCAGTACTTC.